The rows below give T cell receptor beta chains drawn from one sample of a study of Tregs in tolerant kidney transplant recipients. The method was immunoSEQ multiplex PCR; TCRdb's version includes in-frame clones alone and lacks a portion of them. The sample records under 95,000 clones, around 90% being singletons. This material consisted of Tregs from blood, taken before the transplant. Source of these receptors: a human donor who received a combined kidney and bone marrow transplant. Each CDR3 is given with its conserved first and last residue. A D gene is named only where the DNA matches it firmly. Where a row states a size, it is once, few, many or the class of an expanded clone; other rows omit it.

CASTLGGRGEKLFF | TGTGCCAGCACCCTAGGGGGGAGAGGGGAAAAACTGTTTTTT | NA | TRBJ1-4 | TRBV7-9 | once
CASSETHWAQDTQYF | TGTGCCAGCAGTGAAACTCACTGGGCTCAAGATACGCAGTATTTT | NA | TRBJ2-3 | TRBV6-1 | NA
CASSSKSTSWGSNGEQFF | TGTGCCAGCAGCTCTAAATCCACTAGCTGGGGATCTAATGGGGAGCAGTTCTTC | NA | TRBJ2-1 | TRBV7-3 | NA
CASSLAGGARLGEQYF | TGTGCCAGCAGCTTAGCGGGGGGGGCGCGTTTGGGCGAGCAGTACTTC | NA | TRBJ2-7 | TRBV7-6 | few
CASSAGGSGNTIYF | TGTGCCAGCAGTGCTGGGGGCTCTGGAAACACCATATATTTT | NA | TRBJ1-3 | TRBV2 | NA
CASSRTSGNYEQYF | TGTGCCAGTAGCCGGACTAGCGGCAACTACGAGCAGTACTTC | TRBD2 | TRBJ2-7 | TRBV19 | NA
CASRSGGLAGTEAFF | TGTGCCAGCAGATCAGGGGGCTTGGCTGGAACTGAAGCTTTCTTT | TRBD1 | TRBJ1-1 | TRBV28 | NA
CASRGCGSRLEQYF | TGTGCCAGCAGGGGGTGCGGGAGCCGCTTGGAGCAGTACTTC | TRBD2 | TRBJ2-7 | TRBV6-4 | few
CASSEGEGRTSGTFQYF | TGTGCCAGCAGTGAAGGGGAGGGTCGGACTAGCGGCACTTTTCAGTACTTC | TRBD2 | TRBJ2-4 | TRBV2 | NA
CASSFVRRGTEAFF | TGTGCCAGCAGCTTTGTCAGACGGGGCACTGAAGCTTTCTTT | NA | TRBJ1-1 | TRBV5-8 | NA
CASSPGTSGMYNEQFF | TGCGCCAGCAGCCCGGGGACTAGCGGGATGTACAATGAGCAGTTCTTC | TRBD2 | TRBJ2-1 | TRBV5-1 | NA
CASSLTSFNEQFF | TGTGCCAGCAGCTTGACTAGTTTCAATGAGCAGTTCTTC | NA | TRBJ2-1 | TRBV7-2 | NA
CASSDQGTGTEAFF | TGTGCCAGCAGTGATCAGGGTACGGGCACTGAAGCTTTCTTT | NA | TRBJ1-1 | TRBV6-1 | NA
CASSRTGNTGELFF | TGTGCCAGCAGTCGGACAGGGAACACCGGGGAGCTGTTTTTT | TRBD1 | TRBJ2-2 | TRBV28 | NA
CASSQGLDQPQHF | TGTGCCAGTAGTCAGGGGTTGGATCAGCCCCAGCATTTT | NA | TRBJ1-5 | TRBV19 | NA
CASSLLPETQYF | TGTGCCAGCAGCCTACTTCCAGAGACCCAGTACTTC | NA | TRBJ2-5 | TRBV7-2 | NA
CASSLGSAEETQYF | TGTGCCAGCAGCTTAGGATCAGCGGAAGAGACCCAGTACTTC | NA | TRBJ2-5 | TRBV5-8 | NA
CASSLTRDGELFF | TGCGCCAGCAGCTTGACTAGGGACGGGGAGCTGTTTTTT | NA | TRBJ2-2 | TRBV5-1 | NA
CASSSNRGLVSPLHF | TGTGCCAGCAGCTCAAACAGGGGGCTGGTTTCACCCCTCCACTTT | TRBD1 | TRBJ1-6 | TRBV7-3 | NA
CASSSMAEQYF | TGTGCCAGCTCAAGTATGGCCGAGCAGTACTTC | NA | TRBJ2-7 | TRBV2 | few
CASSSLDRGYRYTF | TGTGCCAGCAGCTCCCTAGACAGGGGTTATCGCTACACCTTC | TRBD1 | TRBJ1-2 | TRBV7-9 | NA
CASSWDRVSSYNEQFF | TGTGCCAGCAGCTGGGACAGGGTTAGCTCCTACAATGAGCAGTTCTTC | TRBD1 | TRBJ2-1 | TRBV5-6 | NA
CASSFSGFNTEAFF | TGTGCCAGCAGTTTTTCGGGCTTTAACACTGAAGCTTTCTTT | NA | TRBJ1-1 | TRBV6-5 | NA
CAISEGLDSGGYTF | TGTGCCATCAGTGAAGGTCTGGACAGCGGTGGCTACACCTTC | NA | TRBJ1-2 | TRBV10-3 | once
CASSGSQGQPQHF | TGTGCCAGTAGCGGATCCCAGGGTCAGCCCCAGCATTTT | NA | TRBJ1-5 | TRBV19 | NA
CASSLSTVNEKLFF | TGTGCCAGCAGTTTATCGACAGTTAATGAAAAACTGTTTTTT | NA | TRBJ1-4 | TRBV28 | NA
CASSSRAGTGGSGELFF | TGCGCCAGCAGCTCGCGGGCCGGGACAGGGGGCTCGGGGGAGCTGTTTTTT | TRBD1 | TRBJ2-2 | TRBV5-1 | few
CASSMGRSNTEAFF | TGTGCCAGCAGCATGGGACGCTCGAACACTGAAGCTTTCTTT | NA | TRBJ1-1 | TRBV11-2 | NA
CASTGITSAGGYTF | TGTGCCAGCACGGGGATTACGAGCGCTGGGGGCTACACCTTC | NA | TRBJ1-2 | TRBV28 | few
CASSLRQGDNQPQHF | TGTGCCAGCAGTTTACGACAGGGAGATAATCAGCCCCAGCATTTT | TRBD1 | TRBJ1-5 | TRBV27 | once
CASLGWGQAFF | TGTGCCAGCTTAGGCTGGGGGCAGGCTTTCTTT | NA | TRBJ1-1 | TRBV5-8 | NA
CASSPPVQDEKLFF | TGCGCCAGCAGCCCCCCCGTACAGGACGAAAAACTGTTTTTT | NA | TRBJ1-4 | TRBV5-1 | NA
CASSSGQGRETQYF | TGTGCCAGCAGCTCAGGACAGGGAAGGGAGACCCAGTACTTC | TRBD1 | TRBJ2-5 | TRBV2 | once
CASSLRRREDYEQYF | TGTGCCAGCAGCTTGAGACGAAGGGAGGACTACGAGCAGTACTTC | NA | TRBJ2-7 | TRBV5-6 | NA
CASVAGYLSSSYEQYF | TGTGCCAGCGTAGCGGGATATCTCTCGAGCTCCTACGAGCAGTACTTC | TRBD2 | TRBJ2-7 | TRBV6-6 | NA
CASSSLPGYTF | TGTGCCAGCTCATCTCTTCCCGGCTACACCTTC | NA | TRBJ1-2 | TRBV18 | NA
CASGSGITDTQYF | TGCGCCAGCGGGAGCGGGATCACAGATACGCAGTATTTT | TRBD2 | TRBJ2-3 | TRBV5-1 | NA
CASSISRQVNEKLFF | TGTGCCAGTAGTATATCCCGACAGGTTAATGAAAAACTGTTTTTT | NA | TRBJ1-4 | TRBV19 | once
CASSVPRQRGLGYTF | TGTGCCAGCAGTGTCCCCCGTCAAAGGGGTCTTGGCTACACCTTC | NA | TRBJ1-2 | TRBV6-5 | NA
CASSSYSGRDYNEQFF | TGCGCCAGCAGCTCCTATAGCGGGAGGGATTACAATGAGCAGTTCTTC | TRBD2 | TRBJ2-1 | TRBV5-1 | NA
CASGSRGQIYTGELFF | TGTGCTAGTGGTTCCCGGGGACAAATTTACACCGGGGAGCTGTTTTTT | NA | TRBJ2-2 | TRBV12-5 | once
CASSGGGTIAYEQYF | TGTGCCAGCAGTGGGGGTGGGACAATTGCCTACGAGCAGTACTTC | NA | TRBJ2-7 | TRBV28 | NA
CASSPDRGRAKNIQYF | TGTGCCAGCAGCCCGGACAGGGGGCGAGCCAAAAACATTCAGTACTTC | TRBD1 | TRBJ2-4 | TRBV7-9 | NA
CASSEWGSRYEQYF | TGCGCCAGCAGTGAATGGGGGAGTAGGTACGAGCAGTACTTC | NA | TRBJ2-7 | TRBV10-2 | NA
CATPRGESYNEQFF | TGTGCCACCCCTCGGGGGGAATCCTACAATGAGCAGTTCTTC | TRBD2 | TRBJ2-1 | TRBV7-9 | NA
CASSLVASGALQETQYF | TGTGCCAGCAGCTTAGTCGCCTCAGGGGCGCTCCAAGAGACCCAGTACTTC | NA | TRBJ2-5 | TRBV11-2 | NA
CAISEDRGPEAFF | TGTGCCATCAGTGAAGACAGGGGGCCTGAAGCTTTCTTT | TRBD1 | TRBJ1-1 | TRBV10-3 | once
CASSPPSGSTDTQYF | TGTGCCAGCTCACCACCTAGCGGGAGCACAGATACGCAGTATTTT | TRBD2 | TRBJ2-3 | TRBV18 | NA
CASSLSQGPLYNEQFF | TGTGCCAGCAGTCTCTCCCAGGGACCACTCTACAATGAGCAGTTCTTC | NA | TRBJ2-1 | TRBV7-2 | NA
CASSRGDLHSDTQYF | TGTGCCAGCAGCCGCGGGGACTTACATTCCGATACGCAGTATTTT | NA | TRBJ2-3 | TRBV11-2 | NA
CASSIRTVGNTIYF | TGTGCCAGTAGTATAAGGACGGTCGGAAACACCATATATTTT | NA | TRBJ1-3 | TRBV19 | NA
CASSRQGSLNTEAFF | TGCGCCAGCAGCCGACAGGGCTCTCTTAACACTGAAGCTTTCTTT | TRBD1 | TRBJ1-1 | TRBV5-1 | NA
CASSQGTKSGNTIYF | TGCGCCAGCAGCCAAGGGACGAAGTCTGGAAACACCATATATTTT | NA | TRBJ1-3 | TRBV5-1 | NA
CASSASGEGLSEQYF | TGTGCCAGCAGCGCTAGCGGAGAGGGACTCTCCGAGCAGTACTTC | TRBD2 | TRBJ2-7 | TRBV9 | NA
CSVDITGGRNEQYF | TGCAGCGTGGACATAACAGGGGGCAGGAACGAGCAGTACTTC | TRBD1 | TRBJ2-7 | TRBV29-1 | NA